What follows are 5 T cell receptor beta chains derived from one specimen sequenced in a study of blood T cell repertoires in COVID-19. The repertoire was sequenced with immunoSEQ multiplex PCR; TCRdb's copy has only in-frame clones and lacks some. The data show 250,000 or so clones, around 89% seen once. The sample was peripheral blood. Source of these receptors: a woman aged 55-70 years with COVID-19, enrolled during active disease.

This clone was found once. This chain links TRBV11-2 with TRBJ1-4; D gene unclear. The CDR3 is 15 residues long. V shed 1 base and J shed 0 bases, with 6 bases lying between them. Germline V gives CDR1 SGHAT, CDR2 FQNNGV. CDR3 sequence reads: CASSLVQATNEKLFF. In DNA form, the CDR3 reads TGTGCCAGCAGCTTAGTGCAGGCAACTAATGAAAAACTGTTTTTT.

The V gene is TRBV2, the J gene TRBJ1-2, with 11 positions matching TRBD1. Losses at the gene ends were 6 bases for V and 4 bases for J; bases not matched to a gene: 4. The germline V gene encodes CDR1 SNHLY and CDR2 FYNNEI. The CDR3 is made up of 14 amino acids. CDR3 coding DNA: TGTGCCAGCAGGAGGGACAGGGGGATCTATGGCTACACCTTC. Its protein is CASRRDRGIYGYTF.

The chain combines TRBV5-5 with TRBJ1-1; TRBD1 might be the D (5 bases). The CDR3 spans 14 residues. In germline, CDR1 is SGHKS, CDR2 YYEKEE (reference sequence). V lost 3 bases and J 4 bases, leaving 13 bases between the germline ends. The CDR3 nucleotides read TGTGCCAGCAGCTGGGGCAGAGGTGTCACTGAAGCTTTCTTT. Translation gives CASSWGRGVTEAFF.

V usage is TRBV20-1 and J usage is TRBJ1-1; 10 nucleotides agree with TRBD1. The CDR3 totals 16 residues. Germline V gene sequence: CDR1 DFQATT, CDR2 SNEGSKA (reference sequence). V lost 3 bases to trimming and J lost 4 bases; unmatched junction nucleotides: 11. The CDR3 coding sequence is TGCAGTGCTAGTAGGCTTAGCGGGACAGGGGTCACTGAAGCTTTCTTT. Translation: CSASRLSGTGVTEAFF.

The gene calls are TRBV9 and TRBJ2-3; D might be TRBD2 (6 bases). The V end was cut by 0 bases, the J end by 7 bases, with 15 bases between. Germline V gene lookup returns CDR1 SGDLS and CDR2 YYNGEE. The CDR3 is 15 amino acids. The CDR3 spells CASSVDDLAGYTQYF. The DNA for the CDR3 is TGTGCCAGCAGCGTAGATGACCTGGCGGGATATACGCAGTATTTT.